The clone carrying this T cell receptor (beta chain) was recorded only once. Its antigen is not identified. Sequencing used immunoSEQ multiplex PCR; TCRdb keeps in-frame clones, though not all of them. The sample carries approximately 190,000 clones, approximately 91% recorded once. The sample belongs to a study of T cell responses to AZD1222 COVID-19 vaccine. The study, taken as a whole, reports: None of the repertoires were sampled until the peak T cell response had passed. Spike-wide coverage was observed for vaccine-associated CD4 TCRs, with dominant responses at 160-218 and 743-854. Targets within unmutated variant regions were reportedly found for nearly half of spike-specific TCRs.

Germline-derived CDR1 and CDR2 are SGHNT and YYREEE (reference sequence). V shed 4 bases, J shed 1 base, and the junction held 5 bases outside the gene matches. There are 15 residues in the CDR3. This specimen consisted of peripheral blood, obtained on day 0 of AZD1222 vaccination. The chain combines TRBV5-4 with TRBJ1-1; 9 bases map to TRBD1. The receptor's source is an adult in good health. The CDR3 region has the DNA TGTGCCAGCAGCCCACGGACAGGGGAGAACACTGAAGCTTTCTTT. The encoded protein is CASSPRTGENTEAFF.